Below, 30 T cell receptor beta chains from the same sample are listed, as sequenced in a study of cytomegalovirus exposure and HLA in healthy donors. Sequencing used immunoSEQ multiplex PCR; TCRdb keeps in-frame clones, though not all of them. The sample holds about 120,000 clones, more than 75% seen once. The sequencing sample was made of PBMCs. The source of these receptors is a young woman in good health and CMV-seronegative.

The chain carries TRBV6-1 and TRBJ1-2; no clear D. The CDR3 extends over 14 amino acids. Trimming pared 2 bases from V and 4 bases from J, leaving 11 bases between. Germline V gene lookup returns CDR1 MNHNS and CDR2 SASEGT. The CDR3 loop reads CASSETLPSYGYTF. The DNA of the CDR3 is TGTGCCAGCAGTGAAACCCTTCCCAGCTATGGCTACACCTTC.

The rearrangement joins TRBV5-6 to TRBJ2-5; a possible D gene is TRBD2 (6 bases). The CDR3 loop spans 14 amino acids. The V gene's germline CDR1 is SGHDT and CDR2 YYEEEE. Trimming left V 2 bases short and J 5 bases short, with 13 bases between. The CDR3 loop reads CASSFAGPSETQYF. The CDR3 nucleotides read TGTGCCAGCAGCTTCGCGGGACCATCCGAGACCCAGTACTTC.

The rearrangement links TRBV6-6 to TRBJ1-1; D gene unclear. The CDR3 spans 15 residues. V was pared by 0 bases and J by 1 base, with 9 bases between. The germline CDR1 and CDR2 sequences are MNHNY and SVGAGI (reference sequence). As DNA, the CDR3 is TGTGCCAGCAGTTACTCGAAGCGGGCGAACACTGAAGCTTTCTTT. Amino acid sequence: CASSYSKRANTEAFF.

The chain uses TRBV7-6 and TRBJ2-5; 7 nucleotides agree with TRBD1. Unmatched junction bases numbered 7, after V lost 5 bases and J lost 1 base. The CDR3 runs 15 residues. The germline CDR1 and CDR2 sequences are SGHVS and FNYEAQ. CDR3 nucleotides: TGTGCCAGCAGCCCAGTGGGGACAGCCCAAGAGACCCAGTACTTC. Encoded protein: CASSPVGTAQETQYF.

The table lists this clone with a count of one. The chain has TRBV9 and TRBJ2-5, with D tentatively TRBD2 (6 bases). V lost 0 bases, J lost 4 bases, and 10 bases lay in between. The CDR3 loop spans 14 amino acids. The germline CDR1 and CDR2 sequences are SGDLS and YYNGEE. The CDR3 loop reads CASSVGSGVETQYF. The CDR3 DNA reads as TGTGCCAGCAGCGTAGGGTCGGGGGTAGAGACCCAGTACTTC.

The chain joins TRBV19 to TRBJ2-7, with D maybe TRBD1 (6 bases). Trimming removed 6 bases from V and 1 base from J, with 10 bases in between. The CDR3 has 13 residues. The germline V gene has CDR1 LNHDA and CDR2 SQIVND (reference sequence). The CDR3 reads CASRRTGSYEQYF. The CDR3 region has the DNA TGTGCCAGTAGGAGAACAGGGTCCTACGAGCAGTACTTC.

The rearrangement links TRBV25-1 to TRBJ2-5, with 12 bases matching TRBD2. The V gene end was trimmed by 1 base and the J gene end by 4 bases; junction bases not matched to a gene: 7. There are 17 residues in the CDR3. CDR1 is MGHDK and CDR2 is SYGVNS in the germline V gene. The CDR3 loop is CASSEFASGGVRETQYF. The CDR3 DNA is TGTGCCAGCAGTGAATTTGCTAGCGGGGGGGTCCGAGAGACCCAGTACTTC.

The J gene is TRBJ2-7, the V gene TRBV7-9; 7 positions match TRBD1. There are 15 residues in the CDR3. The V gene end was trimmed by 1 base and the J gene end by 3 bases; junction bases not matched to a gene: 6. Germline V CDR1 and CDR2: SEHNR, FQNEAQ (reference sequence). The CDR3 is CASSLVRGKSYEQYF. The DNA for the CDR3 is TGTGCCAGCAGCTTAGTCAGGGGGAAAAGCTACGAGCAGTACTTC.

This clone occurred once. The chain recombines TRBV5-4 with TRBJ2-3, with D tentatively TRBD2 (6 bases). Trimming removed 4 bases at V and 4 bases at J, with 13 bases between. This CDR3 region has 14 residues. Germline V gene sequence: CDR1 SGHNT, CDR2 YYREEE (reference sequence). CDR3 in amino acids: CASSRSSAADTQYF. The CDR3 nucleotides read TGTGCCAGCAGCCGCTCTAGCGCGGCAGATACGCAGTATTTT.

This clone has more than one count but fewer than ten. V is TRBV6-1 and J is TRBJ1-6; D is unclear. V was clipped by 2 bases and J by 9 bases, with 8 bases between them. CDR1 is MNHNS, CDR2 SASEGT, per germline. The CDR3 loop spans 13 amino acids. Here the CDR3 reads CASSEWRGSPLHF. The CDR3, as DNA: TGTGCCAGCAGTGAATGGAGAGGTTCACCCCTCCACTTT.

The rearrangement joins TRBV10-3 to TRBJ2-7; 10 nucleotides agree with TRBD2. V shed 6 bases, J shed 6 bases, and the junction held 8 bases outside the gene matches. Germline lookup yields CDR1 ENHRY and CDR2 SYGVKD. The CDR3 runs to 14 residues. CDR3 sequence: CAIRLAGEVSEQYF. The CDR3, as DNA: TGTGCCATCAGGCTAGCGGGGGAGGTCTCCGAGCAGTACTTC.

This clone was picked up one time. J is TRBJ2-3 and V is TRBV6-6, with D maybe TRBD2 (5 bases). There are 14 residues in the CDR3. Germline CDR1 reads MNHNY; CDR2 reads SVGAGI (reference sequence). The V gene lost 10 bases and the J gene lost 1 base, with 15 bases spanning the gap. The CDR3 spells CATIVKEGTDTQYF. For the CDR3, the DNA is TGTGCCACCATAGTTAAGGAGGGCACAGATACGCAGTATTTT.

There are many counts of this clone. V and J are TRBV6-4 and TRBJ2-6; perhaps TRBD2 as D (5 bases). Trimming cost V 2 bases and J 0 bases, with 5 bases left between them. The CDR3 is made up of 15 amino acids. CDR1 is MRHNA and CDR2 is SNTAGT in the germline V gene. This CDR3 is CASSDTSSGANVLTF. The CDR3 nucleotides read TGTGCCAGCAGTGACACTAGCTCTGGGGCCAACGTCCTGACTTTC.

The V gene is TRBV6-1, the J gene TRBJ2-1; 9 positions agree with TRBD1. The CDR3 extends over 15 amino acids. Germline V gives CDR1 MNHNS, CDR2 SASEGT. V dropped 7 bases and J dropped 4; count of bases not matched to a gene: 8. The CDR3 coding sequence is TGTGCCAGCACTGTACAGGGGGCGGTGTACAATGAGCAGTTCTTC. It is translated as CASTVQGAVYNEQFF.

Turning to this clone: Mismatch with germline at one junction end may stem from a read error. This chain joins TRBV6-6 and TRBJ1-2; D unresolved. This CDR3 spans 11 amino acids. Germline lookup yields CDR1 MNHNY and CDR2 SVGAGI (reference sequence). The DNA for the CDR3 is TGTGCCAGTCATGGCAACCTTACTACCATCTTC. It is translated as CASHGNLTTIF.

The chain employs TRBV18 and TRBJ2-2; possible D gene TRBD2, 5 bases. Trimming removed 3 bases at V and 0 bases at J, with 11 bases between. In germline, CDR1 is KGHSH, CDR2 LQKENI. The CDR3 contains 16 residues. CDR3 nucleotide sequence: TGTGCCAGCTCACCTCGGACTTTCGCGAACACCGGGGAGCTGTTTTTT. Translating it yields CASSPRTFANTGELFF.

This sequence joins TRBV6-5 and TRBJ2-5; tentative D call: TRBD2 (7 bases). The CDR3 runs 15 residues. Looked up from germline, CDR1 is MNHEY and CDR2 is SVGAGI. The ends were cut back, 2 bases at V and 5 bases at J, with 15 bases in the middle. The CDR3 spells CASSYRTGGRETQYF. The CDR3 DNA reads TGTGCCAGCAGTTACCGGACCGGGGGGCGGGAGACCCAGTACTTC.

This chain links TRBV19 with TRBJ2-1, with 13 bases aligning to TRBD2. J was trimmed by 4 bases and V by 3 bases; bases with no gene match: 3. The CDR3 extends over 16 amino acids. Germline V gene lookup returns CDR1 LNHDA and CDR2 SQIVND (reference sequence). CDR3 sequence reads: CASSIKGLAGYNEQFF. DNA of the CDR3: TGTGCCAGTAGTATCAAGGGACTAGCGGGATACAATGAGCAGTTCTTC.

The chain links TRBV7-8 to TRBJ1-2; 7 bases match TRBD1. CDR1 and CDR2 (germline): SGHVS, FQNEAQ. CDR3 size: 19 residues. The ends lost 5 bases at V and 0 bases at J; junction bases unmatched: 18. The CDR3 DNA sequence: TGTGCCAGCAGCCAAGTTCGACTTACCGGGACAGCTACTAACTATGGCTACACCTTC. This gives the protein CASSQVRLTGTATNYGYTF.

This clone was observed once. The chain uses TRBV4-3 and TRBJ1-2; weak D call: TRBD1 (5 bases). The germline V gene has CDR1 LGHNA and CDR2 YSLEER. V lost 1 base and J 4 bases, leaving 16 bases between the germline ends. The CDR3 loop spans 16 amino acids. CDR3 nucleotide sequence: TGCGCCAGCAGCCAAGTAGTCTCCAGGGTGGGCTATGGCTACACCTTC. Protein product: CASSQVVSRVGYGYTF.

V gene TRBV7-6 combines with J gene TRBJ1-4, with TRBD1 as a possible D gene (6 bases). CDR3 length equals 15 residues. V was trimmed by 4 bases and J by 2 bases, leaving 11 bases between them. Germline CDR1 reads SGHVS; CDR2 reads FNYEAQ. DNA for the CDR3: TGTGCCAGCAGCTGGGGGGGCTCCACTAATGAAAAACTGTTTTTT. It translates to CASSWGGSTNEKLFF.

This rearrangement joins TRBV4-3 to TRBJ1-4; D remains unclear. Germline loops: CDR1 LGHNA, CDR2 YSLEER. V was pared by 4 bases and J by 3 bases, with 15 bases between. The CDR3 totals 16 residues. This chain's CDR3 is CASSPGRRVANEKLFF. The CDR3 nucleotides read TGCGCCAGCAGCCCAGGCAGGAGGGTGGCTAATGAAAAACTGTTTTTT.

In DNA, the CDR3 is TGTGCCAGTAGTATCCTTGTAGGGCGGACAAGCTCCTATAATTCACCCCTCCACTTT. It codes for CASSILVGRTSSYNSPLHF. The chain carries TRBV19 and TRBJ1-6, with D maybe TRBD1 (5 bases). CDR3 length equals 19 residues. The germline V and J ends were trimmed by 3 bases and 0 bases, with 18 bases remaining between them. The germline V gene encodes CDR1 LNHDA and CDR2 SQIVND (reference sequence). Full variable domain (outside the CDR3, taken from reference TRBV19 and TRBJ1-6): DGGITQSPKYLFRKEGQNVTLSCEQNLNHDAMYWYRQDPGQGLRLIYYSQIVNDFQKGDIAEGYSVSREKKESFPLTVTSAQKNPTAFYLCASSILVGRTSSYNSPLHFGNGTRLTVT.

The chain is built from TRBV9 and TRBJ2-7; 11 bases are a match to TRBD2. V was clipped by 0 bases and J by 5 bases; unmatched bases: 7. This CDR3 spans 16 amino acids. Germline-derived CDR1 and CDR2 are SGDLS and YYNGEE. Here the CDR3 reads CASSVGGALAGDEQYF. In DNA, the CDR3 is TGTGCCAGCAGCGTAGGAGGGGCACTAGCGGGGGACGAGCAGTACTTC. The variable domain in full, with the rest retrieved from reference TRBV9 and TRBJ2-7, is DSGVTQTPKHLITATGQRVTLRCSPRSGDLSVYWYQQSLDQGLQFLIQYYNGEERAKGNILERFSAQQFPDLHSELNLSSLELGDSALYFCASSVGGALAGDEQYFGPGTRLTVT.

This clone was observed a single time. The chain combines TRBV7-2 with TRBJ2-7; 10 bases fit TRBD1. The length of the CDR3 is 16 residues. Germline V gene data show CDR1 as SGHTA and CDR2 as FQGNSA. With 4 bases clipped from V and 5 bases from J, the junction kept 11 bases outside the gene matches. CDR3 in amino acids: CASSSQPGQGWHEQYF. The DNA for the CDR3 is TGTGCCAGCAGCTCCCAACCGGGACAGGGGTGGCACGAGCAGTACTTC.

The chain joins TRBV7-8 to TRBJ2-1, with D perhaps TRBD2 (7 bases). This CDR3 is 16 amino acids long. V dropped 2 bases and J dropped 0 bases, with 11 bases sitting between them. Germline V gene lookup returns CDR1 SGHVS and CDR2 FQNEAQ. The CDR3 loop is CASSLRGGDSYNEQFF. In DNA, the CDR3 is TGTGCCAGCAGCTTAAGGGGGGGAGACTCCTACAATGAGCAGTTCTTC.

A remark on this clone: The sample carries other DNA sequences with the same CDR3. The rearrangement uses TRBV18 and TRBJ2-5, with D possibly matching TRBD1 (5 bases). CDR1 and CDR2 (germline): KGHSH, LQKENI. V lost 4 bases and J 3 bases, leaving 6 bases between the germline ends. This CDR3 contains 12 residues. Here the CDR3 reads CASSRREETQYF. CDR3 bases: TGTGCCAGCTCACGCAGGGAAGAGACCCAGTACTTC.

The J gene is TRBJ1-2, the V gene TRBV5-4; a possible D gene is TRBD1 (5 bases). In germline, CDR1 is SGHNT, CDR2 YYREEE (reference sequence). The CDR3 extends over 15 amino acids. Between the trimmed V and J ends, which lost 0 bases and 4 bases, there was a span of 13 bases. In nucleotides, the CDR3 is TGTGCCAGCAGCTTGGGGCAGGGCCAACTCTATGGCTACACCTTC. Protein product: CASSLGQGQLYGYTF.

The CDR3 loop reads CASSGNDEQYF. CDR3 DNA: TGTGCCAGCTCGGGCAACGACGAGCAGTACTTC. The rearrangement uses TRBV18 and TRBJ2-7; D is ambiguous. Trimming removed 6 bases at V and 5 bases at J, with 8 bases between. From germline, CDR1 is KGHSH and CDR2 LQKENI. The CDR3 is 11 amino acids.

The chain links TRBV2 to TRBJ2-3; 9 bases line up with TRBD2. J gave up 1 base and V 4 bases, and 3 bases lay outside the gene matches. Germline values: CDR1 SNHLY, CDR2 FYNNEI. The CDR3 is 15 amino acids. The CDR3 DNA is TGTGCCAGCAGTGGGCAGCGGGGGGGCACAGATACGCAGTATTTT. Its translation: CASSGQRGGTDTQYF.